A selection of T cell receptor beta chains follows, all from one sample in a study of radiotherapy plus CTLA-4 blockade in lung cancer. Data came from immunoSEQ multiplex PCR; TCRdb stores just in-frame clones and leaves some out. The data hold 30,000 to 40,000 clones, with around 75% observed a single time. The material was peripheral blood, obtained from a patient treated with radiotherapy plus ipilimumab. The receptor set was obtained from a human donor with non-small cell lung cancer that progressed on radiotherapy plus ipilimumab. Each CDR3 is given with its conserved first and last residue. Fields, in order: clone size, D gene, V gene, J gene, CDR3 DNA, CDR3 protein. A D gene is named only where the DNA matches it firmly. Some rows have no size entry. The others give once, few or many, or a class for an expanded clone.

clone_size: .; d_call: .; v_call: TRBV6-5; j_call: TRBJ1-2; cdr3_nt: TGTGCCAGCAGTTACGTACAGGCTAACTATGGCTACACCTTC; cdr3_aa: CASSYVQANYGYTF
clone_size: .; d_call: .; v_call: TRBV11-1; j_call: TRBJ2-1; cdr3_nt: TGTGCCAGCAGCTTAGGGGCAGGTAACTACAATGAGCAGTTCTTC; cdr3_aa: CASSLGAGNYNEQFF
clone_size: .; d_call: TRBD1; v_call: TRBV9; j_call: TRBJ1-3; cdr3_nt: TGTGCCAGCAGCGCGCGGGACAGCTCTGGAAACACCATATATTTT; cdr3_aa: CASSARDSSGNTIYF
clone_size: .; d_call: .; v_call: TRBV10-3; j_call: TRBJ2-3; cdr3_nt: TGTGCCATCTCGCCGGGGAGCGGATCTAGCACAGATACGCAGTATTTT; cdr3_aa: CAISPGSGSSTDTQYF
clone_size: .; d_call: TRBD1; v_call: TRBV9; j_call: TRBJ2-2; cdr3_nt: TGTGCCAGCAGCCTGAGGGGGCAGGGTGACACCGGGGAGCTGTTTTTT; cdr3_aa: CASSLRGQGDTGELFF
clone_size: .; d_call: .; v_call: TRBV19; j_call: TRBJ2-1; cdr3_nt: TGTGCCAGTAGTATTGGCTCCTGGGGAATCTACAATGAGCAGTTCTTC; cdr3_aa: CASSIGSWGIYNEQFF
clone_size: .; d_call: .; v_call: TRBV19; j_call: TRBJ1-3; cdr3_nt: TGTGCCAGTAGTATATTCCTGCGGGGGACTACTGGAAACACCATATATTTT; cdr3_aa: CASSIFLRGTTGNTIYF
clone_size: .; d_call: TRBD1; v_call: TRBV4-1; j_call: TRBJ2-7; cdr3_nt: TGCGCCAGCAGCCAAGACTCGACAGGGGACGACGAGCAGTACTTC; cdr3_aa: CASSQDSTGDDEQYF
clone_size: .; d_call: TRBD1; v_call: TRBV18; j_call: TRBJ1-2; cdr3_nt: TGTGCCAGCGCTGCCGGGACAGGGACTTCTAACTATGGCTACACCTTC; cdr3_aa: CASAAGTGTSNYGYTF
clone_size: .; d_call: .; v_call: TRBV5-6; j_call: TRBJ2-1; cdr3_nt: TGTGCCAGCAGCTTGTGGCGGGGCTCCTACAATGAGCAGTTCTTC; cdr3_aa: CASSLWRGSYNEQFF
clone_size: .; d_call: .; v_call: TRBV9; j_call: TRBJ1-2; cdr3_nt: TGTGCCAGCAACCTCTTTGGCAGTGGCTACACCTTC; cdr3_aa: CASNLFGSGYTF
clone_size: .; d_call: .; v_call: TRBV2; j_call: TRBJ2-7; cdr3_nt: TGTGCCAGCAGCCAGGGTCCGGGGGACGAGCAGTACTTC; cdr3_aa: CASSQGPGDEQYF
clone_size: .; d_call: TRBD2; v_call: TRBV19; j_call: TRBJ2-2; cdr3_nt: TGTGCCAGTAGTGTTAGCGGGGGGGCCCTGGACACCGGGGAGCTGTTTTTT; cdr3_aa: CASSVSGGALDTGELFF
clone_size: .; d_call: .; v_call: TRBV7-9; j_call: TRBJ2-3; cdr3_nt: TGTGCCAGCAGCTCCTCCCTATCCGGACTTAACCCAGATACGCAGTATTTT; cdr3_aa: CASSSSLSGLNPDTQYF
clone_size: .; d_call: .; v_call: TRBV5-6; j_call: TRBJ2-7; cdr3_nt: TGTGCCAGCAGCCAAGGAGCCTCCTACGAGCAGTACTTC; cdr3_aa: CASSQGASYEQYF
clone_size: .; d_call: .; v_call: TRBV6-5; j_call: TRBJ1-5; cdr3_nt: TGTGCCAGCAGCTATGACAGGAAGAATCAGCCCCAGCATTTT; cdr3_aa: CASSYDRKNQPQHF
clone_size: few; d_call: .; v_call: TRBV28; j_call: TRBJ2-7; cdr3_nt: TGTGCCAGCAGTTGGGTCTACCGGTCGTACGAGCAGTACTTC; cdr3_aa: CASSWVYRSYEQYF
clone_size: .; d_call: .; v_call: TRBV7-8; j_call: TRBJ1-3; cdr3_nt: TGTGCCAGCAGCTTAGCGAAGAGAGACGCCGCTGGAAACACCATATATTTT; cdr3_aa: CASSLAKRDAAGNTIYF
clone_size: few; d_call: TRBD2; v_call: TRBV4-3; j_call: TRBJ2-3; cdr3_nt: TGCGCCAGCAGCCAAGTCCAATTTAGCGGGGCTAGCACAGATACGCAGTATTTT; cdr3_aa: CASSQVQFSGASTDTQYF
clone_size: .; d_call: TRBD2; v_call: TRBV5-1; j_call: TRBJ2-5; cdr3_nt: TGCGCCAGCAGCCGACGGACTAGCGGGGGCGGCGACCAGTACTTC; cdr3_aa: CASSRRTSGGGDQYF
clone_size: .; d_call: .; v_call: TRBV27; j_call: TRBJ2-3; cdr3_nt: TGTGCCAGCAGTACCCAGCCCCCGGGTCAGGGCACAGATACGCAGTATTTT; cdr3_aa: CASSTQPPGQGTDTQYF
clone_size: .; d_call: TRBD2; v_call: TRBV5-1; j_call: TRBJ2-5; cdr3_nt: TGCGCCAGCAGCTTGCGGCCGGGAGGTCAAGAGACCCAGTACTTC; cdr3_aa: CASSLRPGGQETQYF
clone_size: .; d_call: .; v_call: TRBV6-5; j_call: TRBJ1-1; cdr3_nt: TGTGCCAGCAGTCTGGGACAGAACACTGAAGCTTTCTTT; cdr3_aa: CASSLGQNTEAFF
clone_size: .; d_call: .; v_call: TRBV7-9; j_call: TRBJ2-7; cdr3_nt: TGTGCCAGCAGCTTACAACAAGGGCCGTCCTACGAGCAGTACTTC; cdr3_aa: CASSLQQGPSYEQYF
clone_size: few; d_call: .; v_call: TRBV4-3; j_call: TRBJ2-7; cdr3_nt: TGCGCCAGCAGCCAAGGAGTCAGGGGAGGCTACGAGCAGTACTTC; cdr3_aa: CASSQGVRGGYEQYF
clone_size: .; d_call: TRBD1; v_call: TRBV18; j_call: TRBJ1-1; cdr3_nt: TGTGCCAGCTCGCCTACAGGGGGCACTGAAGCTTTCTTT; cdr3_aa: CASSPTGGTEAFF
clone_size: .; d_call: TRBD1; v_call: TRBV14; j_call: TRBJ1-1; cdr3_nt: TGTGCCAGCAGCCGGAACAGGGGATGGGACACTGAAGCTTTCTTT; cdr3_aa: CASSRNRGWDTEAFF
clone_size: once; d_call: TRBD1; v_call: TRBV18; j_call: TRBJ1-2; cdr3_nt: TGTGCCAGCTCACCGAGGCAGACAGGGGGCGATGGCTACACCTTC; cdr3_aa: CASSPRQTGGDGYTF
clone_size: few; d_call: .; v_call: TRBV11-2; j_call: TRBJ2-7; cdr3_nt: TGTGCCAGCAGCGCCGGGCCCTCCTACGAGCAGTACTTC; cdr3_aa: CASSAGPSYEQYF
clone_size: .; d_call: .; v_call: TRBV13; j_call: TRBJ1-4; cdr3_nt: TGTGCCAGCAGCTCCACAGTGGTTGGTCAGGGTTCAAATGAAAAACTGTTTTTT; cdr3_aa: CASSSTVVGQGSNEKLFF
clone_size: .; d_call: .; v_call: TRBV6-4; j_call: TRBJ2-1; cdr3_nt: TGTGCCAGCAGTGCCGTCGTTGGGGATGAGCAGTTCTTC; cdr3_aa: CASSAVVGDEQFF
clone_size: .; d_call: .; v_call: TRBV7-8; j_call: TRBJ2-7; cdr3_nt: TGTGCCAGCAGCCTGAGCTACGAGCAGTACTTC; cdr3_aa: CASSLSYEQYF
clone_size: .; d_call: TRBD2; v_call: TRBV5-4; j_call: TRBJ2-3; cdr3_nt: TGTGCCAGCAGCTTTGGCGGGACTAGTCAGACAGATACGCAGTATTTT; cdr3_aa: CASSFGGTSQTDTQYF
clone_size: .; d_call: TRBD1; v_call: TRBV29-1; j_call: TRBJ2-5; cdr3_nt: TGCAGCGTTCAGGGGGCGGGAGAGACCCAGTACTTC; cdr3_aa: CSVQGAGETQYF
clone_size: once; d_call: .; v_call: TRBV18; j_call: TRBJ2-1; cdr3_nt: TGTGCCAGCTCCCCTAACTATCTAGCCTACAATGAGCAGTTCTTC; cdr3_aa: CASSPNYLAYNEQFF
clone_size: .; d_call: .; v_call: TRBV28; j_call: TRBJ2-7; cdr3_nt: TGTGCCAGCAGTTTAGACAGCGCTTACGAGCAGTACTTC; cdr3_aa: CASSLDSAYEQYF
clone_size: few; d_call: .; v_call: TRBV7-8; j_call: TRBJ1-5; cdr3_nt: TGTGCCAGCAGCTTACCGGGTGGCAGAGACGCGGATCAGCCCCAGCATTTT; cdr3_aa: CASSLPGGRDADQPQHF
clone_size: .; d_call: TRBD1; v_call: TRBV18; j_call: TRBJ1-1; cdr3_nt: TGTGCCAGCTCACCCGGGACAGGTGGGCGGAAAACTGAAGCTTTCTTT; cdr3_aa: CASSPGTGGRKTEAFF
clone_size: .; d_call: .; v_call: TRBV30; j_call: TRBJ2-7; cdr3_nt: TGTGCCTGGAGTGTACGGGGGGCAAAAGAGCAGTACTTC; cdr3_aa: CAWSVRGAKEQYF
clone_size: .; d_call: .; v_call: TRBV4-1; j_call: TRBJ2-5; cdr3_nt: TGCGCCAGCAGCCCCTTCCTCGGGGAGGAACAAGAGACCCAGTACTTC; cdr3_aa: CASSPFLGEEQETQYF
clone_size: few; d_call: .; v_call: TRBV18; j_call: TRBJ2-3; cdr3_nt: TGTGCCAGCTCACCGCCAGACAGGTCAGATACGCAGTATTTT; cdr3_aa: CASSPPDRSDTQYF
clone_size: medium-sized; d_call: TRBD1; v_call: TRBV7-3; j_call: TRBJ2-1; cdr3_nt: TGTGCCAGCAGCCCTACAGGGGGCAATCGCAATGAGCAGTTCTTC; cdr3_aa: CASSPTGGNRNEQFF
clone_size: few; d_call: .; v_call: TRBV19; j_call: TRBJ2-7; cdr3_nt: TGTGCCAGTAGTCCCGGCCCAGGAACGAAGTCCTACGAGCAGTACTTC; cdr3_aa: CASSPGPGTKSYEQYF
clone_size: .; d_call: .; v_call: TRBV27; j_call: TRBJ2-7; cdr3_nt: TGTGCCAGCAGTTTAGCGCGGAACGACTACGAGCAGTACTTC; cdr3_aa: CASSLARNDYEQYF
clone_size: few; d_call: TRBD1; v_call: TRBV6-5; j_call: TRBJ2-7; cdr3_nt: TGTGCCAGCAGCCTCCGGGACAGAAACTACGAGCAGTACTTC; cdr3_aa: CASSLRDRNYEQYF